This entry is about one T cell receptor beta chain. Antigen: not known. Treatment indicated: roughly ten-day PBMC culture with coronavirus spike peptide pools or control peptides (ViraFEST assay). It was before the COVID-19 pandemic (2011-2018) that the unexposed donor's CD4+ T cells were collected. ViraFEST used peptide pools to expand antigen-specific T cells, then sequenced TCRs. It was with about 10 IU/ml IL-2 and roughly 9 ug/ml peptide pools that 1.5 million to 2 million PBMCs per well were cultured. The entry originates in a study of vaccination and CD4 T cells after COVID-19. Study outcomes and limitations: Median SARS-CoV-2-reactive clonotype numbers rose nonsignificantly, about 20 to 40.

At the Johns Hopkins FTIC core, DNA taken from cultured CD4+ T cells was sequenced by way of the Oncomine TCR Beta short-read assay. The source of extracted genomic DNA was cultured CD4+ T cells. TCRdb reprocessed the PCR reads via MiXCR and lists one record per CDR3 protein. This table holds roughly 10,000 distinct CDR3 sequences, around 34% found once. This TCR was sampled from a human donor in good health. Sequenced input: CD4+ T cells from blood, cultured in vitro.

CDR3: CSASGTMNTEAFF. Here the CDR3 DNA reads TGCAGTGCTAGTGGAACTATGAACACTGAAGCTTTCTTT. The chain couples TRBV20-1 to TRBJ1-1; D uncertain. The germline gives CDR1 DFQATT, CDR2 SNEGSKA (reference sequence). The V end lost 3 bases, the J end lost 0 bases, and 8 bases lay between the germline ends. This CDR3 comprises 13 residues.